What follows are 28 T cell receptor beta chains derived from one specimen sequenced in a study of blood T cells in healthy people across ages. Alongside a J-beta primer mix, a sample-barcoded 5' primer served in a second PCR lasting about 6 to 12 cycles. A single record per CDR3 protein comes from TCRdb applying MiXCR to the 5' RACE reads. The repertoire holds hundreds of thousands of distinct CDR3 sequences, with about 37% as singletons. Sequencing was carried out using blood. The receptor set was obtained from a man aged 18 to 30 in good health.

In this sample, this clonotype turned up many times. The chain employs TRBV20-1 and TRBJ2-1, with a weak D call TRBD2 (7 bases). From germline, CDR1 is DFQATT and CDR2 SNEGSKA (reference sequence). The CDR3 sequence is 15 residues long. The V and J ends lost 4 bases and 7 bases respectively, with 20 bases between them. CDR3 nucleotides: TGCAGTGCTACCGGGGGGCCGGCCGTTTCAAATGAGCAGTTCTTC. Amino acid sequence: CSATGGPAVSNEQFF.

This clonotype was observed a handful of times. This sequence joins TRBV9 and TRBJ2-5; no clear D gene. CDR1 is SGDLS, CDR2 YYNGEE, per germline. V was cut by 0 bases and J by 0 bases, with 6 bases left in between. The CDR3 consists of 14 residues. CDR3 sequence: CASSVALNQETQYF. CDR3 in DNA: TGTGCCAGCAGCGTAGCCCTAAACCAAGAGACCCAGTACTTC.

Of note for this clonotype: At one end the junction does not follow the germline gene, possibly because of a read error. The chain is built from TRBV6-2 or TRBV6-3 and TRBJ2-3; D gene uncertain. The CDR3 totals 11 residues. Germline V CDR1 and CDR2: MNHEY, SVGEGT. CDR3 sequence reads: CASGYGDTQYF. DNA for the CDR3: TGTGCCAGCGGTTACGGGGATACGCAGTATTTT.

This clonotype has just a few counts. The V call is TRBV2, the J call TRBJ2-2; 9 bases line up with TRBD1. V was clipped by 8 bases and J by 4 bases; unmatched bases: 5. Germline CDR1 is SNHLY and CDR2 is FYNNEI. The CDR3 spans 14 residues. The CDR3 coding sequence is TGTGCCAGCGGAGGGACAGGGTCCACCGGGGAGCTGTTTTTT. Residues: CASGGTGSTGELFF.

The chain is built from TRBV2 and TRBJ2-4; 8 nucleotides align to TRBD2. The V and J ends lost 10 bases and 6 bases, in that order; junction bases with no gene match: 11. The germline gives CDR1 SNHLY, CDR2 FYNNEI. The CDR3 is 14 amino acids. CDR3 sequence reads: CATGGTGRRNIQYF. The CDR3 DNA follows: TGTGCCACGGGGGGGACGGGCCGGAGAAACATTCAGTACTTC.

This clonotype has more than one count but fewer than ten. CDR3 sequence reads: CASMYRAKNIQYF. For the CDR3, the DNA is TGTGCCAGCATGTACCGGGCCAAAAACATTCAGTACTTC. The V call is TRBV12-3 or TRBV12-4, the J call TRBJ2-4; no clear D. Trimming removed 7 bases from V and 1 base from J, with 8 bases in between. CDR3 length: 13 amino acids.

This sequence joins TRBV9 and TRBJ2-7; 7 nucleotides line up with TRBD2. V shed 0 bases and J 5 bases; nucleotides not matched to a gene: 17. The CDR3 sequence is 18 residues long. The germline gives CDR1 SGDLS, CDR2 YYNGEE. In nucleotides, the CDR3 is TGTGCCAGCAGCGTAGGTGTGGGGAGGGTCCCCCAAAAGCACGAGCAGTACTTC. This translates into CASSVGVGRVPQKHEQYF.

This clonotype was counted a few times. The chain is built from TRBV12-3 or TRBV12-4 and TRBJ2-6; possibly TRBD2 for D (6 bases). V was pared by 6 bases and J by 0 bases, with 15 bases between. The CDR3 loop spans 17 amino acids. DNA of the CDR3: TGTGCCAGCAGCTCGGGACTCATGACCTCTGGGGCCAACGTCCTGACTTTC. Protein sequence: CASSSGLMTSGANVLTF.

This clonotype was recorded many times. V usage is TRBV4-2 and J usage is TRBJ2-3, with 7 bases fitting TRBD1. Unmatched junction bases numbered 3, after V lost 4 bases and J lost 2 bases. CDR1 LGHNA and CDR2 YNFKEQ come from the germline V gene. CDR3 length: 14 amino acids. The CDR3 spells CASSPGQLTDTQYF. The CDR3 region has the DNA TGTGCCAGCAGCCCGGGACAGCTCACAGATACGCAGTATTTT.

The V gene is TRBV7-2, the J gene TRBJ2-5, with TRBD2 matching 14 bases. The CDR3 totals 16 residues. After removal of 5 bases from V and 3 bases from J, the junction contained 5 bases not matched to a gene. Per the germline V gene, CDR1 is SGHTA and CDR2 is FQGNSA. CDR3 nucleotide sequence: TGTGCCAGCAGCAGGCAGACTAGCGGGGGGGAAGAGACCCAGTACTTC. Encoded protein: CASSRQTSGGEETQYF.

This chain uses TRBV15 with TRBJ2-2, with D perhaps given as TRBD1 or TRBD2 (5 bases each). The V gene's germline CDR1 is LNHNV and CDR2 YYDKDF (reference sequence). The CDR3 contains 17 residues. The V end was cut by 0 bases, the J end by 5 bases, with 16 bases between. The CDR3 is CATSRDKPAGRTGELFF. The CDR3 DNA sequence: TGTGCCACCAGCAGAGATAAGCCGGCAGGGAGAACCGGGGAGCTGTTTTTT.

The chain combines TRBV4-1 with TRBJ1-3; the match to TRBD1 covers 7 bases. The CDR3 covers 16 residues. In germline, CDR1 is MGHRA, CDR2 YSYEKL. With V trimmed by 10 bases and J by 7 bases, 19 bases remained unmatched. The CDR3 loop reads CATRIETGNIGNTIYF. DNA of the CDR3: TGCGCCACCCGCATTGAGACAGGGAACATCGGCAACACCATATATTTT.

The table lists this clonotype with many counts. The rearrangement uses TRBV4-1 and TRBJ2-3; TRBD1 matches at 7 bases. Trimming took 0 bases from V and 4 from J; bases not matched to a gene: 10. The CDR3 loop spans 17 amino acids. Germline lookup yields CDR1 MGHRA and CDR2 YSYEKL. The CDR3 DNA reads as TGCGCCAGCAGCCAAGATGTCGCGGCAGGGGGTTCAGATACGCAGTATTTT. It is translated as CASSQDVAAGGSDTQYF.

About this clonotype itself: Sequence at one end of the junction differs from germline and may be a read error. The CDR3 reads CASSYDRKNSYERYF. CDR3 sequence (DNA): TGTGCCAGCAGTTACGACAGGAAGAACTCCTACGAGCGGTACTTC. The chain is built from TRBV6-6 and TRBJ2-7, with a tentative D call TRBD1 (6 bases). The germline CDR1 and CDR2 sequences are MNHNY and SVGAGI (reference sequence). The CDR3 is 15 amino acids.

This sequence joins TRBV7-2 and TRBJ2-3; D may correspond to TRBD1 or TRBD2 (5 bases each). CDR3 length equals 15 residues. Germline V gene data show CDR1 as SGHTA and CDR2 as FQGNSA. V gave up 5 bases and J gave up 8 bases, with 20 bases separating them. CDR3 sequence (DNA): TGTGCCAGCAGCCCTAGCTGGAGCCAGGGTGTTACGCAGTATTTT. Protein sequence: CASSPSWSQGVTQYF.

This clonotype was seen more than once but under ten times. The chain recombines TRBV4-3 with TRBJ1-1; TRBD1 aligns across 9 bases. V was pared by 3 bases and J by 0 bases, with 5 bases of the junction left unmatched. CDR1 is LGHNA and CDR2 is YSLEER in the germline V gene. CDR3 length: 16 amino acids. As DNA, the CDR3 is TGCGCCAGCAGCCACGACAGGGGGGGAATGAACACTGAAGCTTTCTTT. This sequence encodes CASSHDRGGMNTEAFF.

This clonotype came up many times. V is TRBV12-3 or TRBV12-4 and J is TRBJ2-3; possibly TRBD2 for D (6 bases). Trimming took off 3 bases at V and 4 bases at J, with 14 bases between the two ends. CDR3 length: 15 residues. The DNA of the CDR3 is TGTGCCAGCAGTTTTAGCGGATCCGTGGCAGATACGCAGTATTTT. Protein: CASSFSGSVADTQYF.

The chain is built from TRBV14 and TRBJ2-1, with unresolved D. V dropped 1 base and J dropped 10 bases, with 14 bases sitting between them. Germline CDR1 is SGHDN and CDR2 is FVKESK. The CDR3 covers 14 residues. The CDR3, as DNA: TGTGCCAGCAGCCAAGCCGGCAGGTCCCACGAGCAGTTCTTC. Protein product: CASSQAGRSHEQFF.

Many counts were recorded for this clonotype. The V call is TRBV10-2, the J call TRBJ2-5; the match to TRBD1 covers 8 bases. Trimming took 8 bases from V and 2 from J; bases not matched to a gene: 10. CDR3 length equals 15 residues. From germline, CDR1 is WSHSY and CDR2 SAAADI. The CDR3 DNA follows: TGCGCCAGCGGATCCGGGACAGGCCCACAAGAGACCCAGTACTTC. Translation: CASGSGTGPQETQYF.

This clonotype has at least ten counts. The CDR3 loop reads CSVNTGFSYEQYF. The CDR3 coding sequence is TGCAGCGTAAACACAGGGTTCTCCTACGAGCAGTACTTC. This chain links TRBV29-1 with TRBJ2-7, with D perhaps TRBD1 (6 bases). This CDR3 comprises 13 residues. Germline V gene sequence: CDR1 SQVTM, CDR2 ANQGSEA. V dropped 6 bases and J dropped 0 bases, with 12 bases sitting between them.

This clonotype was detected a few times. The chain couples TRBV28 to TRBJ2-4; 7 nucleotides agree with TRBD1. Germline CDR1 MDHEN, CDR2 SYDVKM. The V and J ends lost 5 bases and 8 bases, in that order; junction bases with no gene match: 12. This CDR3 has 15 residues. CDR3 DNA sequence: TGTGCCAGCAGTCCCCGGGACAGTCGCGAGGACATTCAGTACTTC. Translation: CASSPRDSREDIQYF.

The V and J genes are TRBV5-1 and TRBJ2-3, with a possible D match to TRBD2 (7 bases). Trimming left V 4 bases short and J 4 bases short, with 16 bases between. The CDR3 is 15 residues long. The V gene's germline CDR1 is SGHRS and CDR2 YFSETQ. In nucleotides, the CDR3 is TGCGCCAGCAGCCCTGGCGGGGGCAGCTCAGATACGCAGTATTTT. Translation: CASSPGGGSSDTQYF.

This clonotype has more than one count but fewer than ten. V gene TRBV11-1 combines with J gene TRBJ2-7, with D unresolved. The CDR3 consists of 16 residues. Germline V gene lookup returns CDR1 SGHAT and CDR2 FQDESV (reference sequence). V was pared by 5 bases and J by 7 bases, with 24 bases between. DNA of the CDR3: TGTGCCAGCAGCAGAGGAGCAGTCCGAGAAGGCAATGAGCAGTACTTC. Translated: CASSRGAVREGNEQYF.

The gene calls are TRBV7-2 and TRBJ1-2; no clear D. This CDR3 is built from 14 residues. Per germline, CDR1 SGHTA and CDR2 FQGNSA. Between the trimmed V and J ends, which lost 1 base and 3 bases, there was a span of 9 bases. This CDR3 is CASSLGVTDYGYTF. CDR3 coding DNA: TGTGCCAGCAGCTTAGGGGTAACAGACTATGGCTACACCTTC.

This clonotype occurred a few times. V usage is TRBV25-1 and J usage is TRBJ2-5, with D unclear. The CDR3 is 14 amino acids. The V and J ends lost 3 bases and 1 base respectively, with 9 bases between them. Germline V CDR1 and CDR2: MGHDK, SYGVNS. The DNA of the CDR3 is TGTGCCAGCAGTGATGTTCCTTTCCAAGAGACCCAGTACTTC. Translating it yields CASSDVPFQETQYF.

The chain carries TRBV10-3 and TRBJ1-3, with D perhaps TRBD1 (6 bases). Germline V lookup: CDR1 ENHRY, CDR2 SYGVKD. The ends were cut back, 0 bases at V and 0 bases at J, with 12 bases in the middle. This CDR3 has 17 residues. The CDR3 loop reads CAISESGAVVSGNTIYF. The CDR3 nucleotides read TGTGCCATCAGTGAGTCGGGGGCGGTCGTCTCTGGAAACACCATATATTTT.

This CDR3 reads CASSTGTGNGDTQYF. The CDR3 DNA sequence: TGTGCCAGCTCAACCGGGACAGGCAATGGGGATACGCAGTATTTT. V gene TRBV18 combines with J gene TRBJ2-3, with 8 bases that match TRBD1. The CDR3 runs 15 residues. J gave up 6 bases and V 5 bases, and 10 bases lay outside the gene matches. Germline V lookup: CDR1 KGHSH, CDR2 LQKENI.

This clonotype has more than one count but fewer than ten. The CDR3 DNA is TGTGCCAGCAGCTCTCCGACAGCCCCGGGGACTGAAGCTTTCTTT. Its translation is CASSSPTAPGTEAFF. The chain uses TRBV7-9 and TRBJ1-1; possibly TRBD1 for D (5 bases). The CDR3 runs to 15 residues. V lost 4 bases and J 5 bases, leaving 17 bases between the germline ends. Germline lookup yields CDR1 SEHNR and CDR2 FQNEAQ (reference sequence).